These T cell receptor beta chains were read from a single sample in a study of blood T cell repertoires in COVID-19. TCRdb keeps only in-frame clones here, not all; method: immunoSEQ multiplex PCR. The sample contains some 190,000 clones, approximately 90% of which appear only once. Specimen: peripheral blood. Source of these receptors: a woman aged 40-49 years who had recovered from COVID-19. Both conserved end residues are part of each CDR3. A D gene is named only where the DNA matches it firmly. Expanded clones are given a class, and other clones once, few, many or no size at all.

V gene: TRBV14; CDR3 length: 16; clone size: -; J gene: TRBJ1-1; D gene: TRBD1; CDR3 protein: CASSHLTGSRGTEAFF; CDR3 DNA: TGTGCCAGCAGCCACCTGACAGGGTCGAGGGGGACTGAAGCTTTCTTT
V gene: TRBV28; CDR3 length: 13; clone size: few; J gene: TRBJ2-7; D gene: -; CDR3 protein: CASFGAGSSEQYF; CDR3 DNA: TGTGCCAGCTTTGGGGCAGGGTCAAGCGAGCAGTACTTC
V gene: TRBV11-3; CDR3 length: 13; clone size: -; J gene: TRBJ2-5; D gene: -; CDR3 protein: CASSPNEEETQYF; CDR3 DNA: TGTGCCAGCAGCCCCAATGAGGAAGAGACCCAGTACTTC
V gene: TRBV7-9; CDR3 length: 15; clone size: few; J gene: TRBJ2-1; D gene: -; CDR3 protein: CASSPLTGGYNEQFF; CDR3 DNA: TGTGCCAGCAGCCCACTGACAGGAGGATACAATGAGCAGTTCTTC
V gene: TRBV7-8; CDR3 length: 13; clone size: -; J gene: TRBJ1-1; D gene: -; CDR3 protein: CASSLDSNTEAFF; CDR3 DNA: TGTGCCAGCAGCTTAGATAGTAACACTGAAGCTTTCTTT
V gene: TRBV3-1/TRBV3-2; CDR3 length: 15; clone size: -; J gene: TRBJ1-2; D gene: TRBD1; CDR3 protein: CASSSRQGESSGYTF; CDR3 DNA: TGTGCCAGCAGCTCGCGACAGGGGGAATCCAGTGGCTACACCTTC
V gene: TRBV18; CDR3 length: 15; clone size: -; J gene: TRBJ2-5; D gene: TRBD1; CDR3 protein: CASSPPGQGQETQYF; CDR3 DNA: TGTGCCAGCTCACCGCCGGGACAGGGCCAAGAGACCCAGTACTTC
V gene: TRBV5-1; CDR3 length: 15; clone size: -; J gene: TRBJ2-3; D gene: TRBD1; CDR3 protein: CASSSRTGGRDTQYF; CDR3 DNA: TGCGCCAGCAGCTCAAGGACAGGGGGTAGGGATACGCAGTATTTT
V gene: TRBV7-2; CDR3 length: 16; clone size: -; J gene: TRBJ2-5; D gene: TRBD2; CDR3 protein: CASSPGALAGGETQYF; CDR3 DNA: TGTGCCAGCAGCCCAGGGGCGCTAGCGGGGGGGGAGACCCAGTACTTC
V gene: TRBV7-2; CDR3 length: 14; clone size: -; J gene: TRBJ2-2; D gene: -; CDR3 protein: CASSLAGLTGELFF; CDR3 DNA: TGTGCCAGCAGCTTAGCGGGACTCACCGGGGAGCTGTTTTTT
V gene: TRBV6-5; CDR3 length: 13; clone size: -; J gene: TRBJ1-1; D gene: -; CDR3 protein: CASSRTGFGEAFF; CDR3 DNA: TGTGCCAGCAGCCGTACAGGGTTCGGAGAAGCTTTCTTT
V gene: TRBV18; CDR3 length: 14; clone size: -; J gene: TRBJ2-2; D gene: TRBD1; CDR3 protein: CASSPGQGIGELFF; CDR3 DNA: TGTGCCAGCTCACCGGGACAGGGTATCGGGGAGCTGTTTTTT
V gene: TRBV2; CDR3 length: 15; clone size: -; J gene: TRBJ2-7; D gene: TRBD2; CDR3 protein: CASSVLSGRAGEQYF; CDR3 DNA: TGTGCCAGCAGTGTTCTTAGCGGGAGGGCCGGCGAGCAGTACTTC
V gene: TRBV7-9; CDR3 length: 16; clone size: -; J gene: TRBJ2-1; D gene: -; CDR3 protein: CASSLGGGVSYNEQFF; CDR3 DNA: TGTGCCAGCAGCCTAGGCGGCGGGGTATCCTACAATGAGCAGTTCTTC
V gene: TRBV29-1; CDR3 length: 17; clone size: -; J gene: TRBJ2-5; D gene: -; CDR3 protein: CSVLSPGAGGRRETQYF; CDR3 DNA: TGCAGCGTGTTGTCCCCGGGGGCTGGCGGGAGAAGGGAGACCCAGTACTTC
V gene: TRBV18; CDR3 length: 16; clone size: -; J gene: TRBJ2-7; D gene: -; CDR3 protein: CASSPLLQSSSYEQYF; CDR3 DNA: TGTGCCAGCTCACCACTTTTGCAGTCCAGCTCCTACGAGCAGTACTTC
V gene: TRBV5-6; CDR3 length: 11; clone size: -; J gene: TRBJ2-7; D gene: -; CDR3 protein: CASSTSYEQYF; CDR3 DNA: TGTGCCAGCAGCACTTCCTACGAGCAGTACTTC
V gene: TRBV28; CDR3 length: 16; clone size: -; J gene: TRBJ1-1; D gene: -; CDR3 protein: CASSGSGLVGNTEAFF; CDR3 DNA: TGTGCCAGCAGTGGTTCAGGGTTGGTCGGGAACACTGAAGCTTTCTTT
V gene: TRBV11-3; CDR3 length: 15; clone size: -; J gene: TRBJ2-5; D gene: TRBD2; CDR3 protein: CASSPGTSDQETQYF; CDR3 DNA: TGTGCCAGCAGCCCCGGGACTAGCGACCAAGAGACCCAGTACTTC
V gene: TRBV5-6; CDR3 length: 18; clone size: -; J gene: TRBJ2-2; D gene: -; CDR3 protein: CASSLGPAGSTLSGELFF; CDR3 DNA: TGTGCCAGCAGCTTGGGGCCGGCGGGAAGCACTCTATCCGGGGAGCTGTTTTTT
V gene: TRBV18; CDR3 length: 14; clone size: -; J gene: TRBJ1-1; D gene: TRBD1; CDR3 protein: CASLSVDRVTEAFF; CDR3 DNA: TGTGCCAGCCTTTCGGTGGACAGGGTAACTGAAGCTTTCTTT
V gene: TRBV19; CDR3 length: 13; clone size: -; J gene: TRBJ2-5; D gene: TRBD2; CDR3 protein: CASREGFRETQYF; CDR3 DNA: TGTGCCAGCAGGGAGGGTTTTCGTGAGACCCAGTACTTC
V gene: TRBV18; CDR3 length: 14; clone size: few; J gene: TRBJ2-2; D gene: -; CDR3 protein: CASSPGSGSGELFF; CDR3 DNA: TGTGCCAGCTCACCCGGATCCGGGAGCGGGGAGCTGTTTTTT
V gene: TRBV2; CDR3 length: 14; clone size: -; J gene: TRBJ1-1; D gene: TRBD1; CDR3 protein: CASSERTGYTEAFF; CDR3 DNA: TGTGCCAGCAGCGAAAGGACAGGTTACACTGAAGCTTTCTTT
V gene: TRBV6-5; CDR3 length: 13; clone size: few; J gene: TRBJ1-2; D gene: -; CDR3 protein: CASSYDSDYGYTF; CDR3 DNA: TGTGCCAGCAGTTACGACAGCGACTATGGCTACACCTTC
V gene: TRBV11-2; CDR3 length: 18; clone size: -; J gene: TRBJ2-3; D gene: TRBD2; CDR3 protein: CASSLVDTSGESTDTQYF; CDR3 DNA: TGTGCCAGCAGCTTAGTCGATACTAGCGGAGAAAGCACAGATACGCAGTATTTT
V gene: TRBV5-1; CDR3 length: 15; clone size: -; J gene: TRBJ1-4; D gene: -; CDR3 protein: CASSFSSSPPEKLFF; CDR3 DNA: TGCGCCAGCAGCTTCTCTTCTAGCCCCCCGGAAAAACTGTTTTTT
V gene: TRBV11-2; CDR3 length: 13; clone size: -; J gene: TRBJ1-5; D gene: -; CDR3 protein: CASSLAVDQPQHF; CDR3 DNA: TGTGCCAGCAGCTTAGCCGTCGATCAGCCCCAGCATTTT
V gene: TRBV28; CDR3 length: 15; clone size: -; J gene: TRBJ1-2; D gene: TRBD1; CDR3 protein: CASRPGQTINYGYTF; CDR3 DNA: TGTGCCAGCAGGCCGGGACAGACGATTAACTATGGCTACACCTTC
V gene: TRBV4-1; CDR3 length: 14; clone size: -; J gene: TRBJ2-7; D gene: -; CDR3 protein: CASSQDRGSYEQYF; CDR3 DNA: TGCGCCAGCAGCCAAGATAGGGGGTCCTACGAGCAGTACTTC
V gene: TRBV11-2; CDR3 length: 14; clone size: -; J gene: TRBJ1-4; D gene: -; CDR3 protein: CASRQQGDSEKLFF; CDR3 DNA: TGTGCCAGCAGGCAACAGGGCGATAGTGAAAAACTGTTTTTT
V gene: TRBV7-8; CDR3 length: 15; clone size: -; J gene: TRBJ2-1; D gene: -; CDR3 protein: CASSSQVSPYNEQFF; CDR3 DNA: TGTGCCAGCAGCTCCCAGGTTTCACCGTACAATGAGCAGTTCTTC
V gene: TRBV3-1/TRBV3-2; CDR3 length: 13; clone size: -; J gene: TRBJ2-5; D gene: TRBD1; CDR3 protein: CASSQGTGGTQYF; CDR3 DNA: TGTGCCAGCAGCCAAGGGACAGGCGGGACCCAGTACTTC
V gene: TRBV6-4; CDR3 length: 14; clone size: -; J gene: TRBJ2-1; D gene: TRBD1; CDR3 protein: CASSAGTGHNEQFF; CDR3 DNA: TGTGCCAGCAGTGCCGGGACAGGGCACAATGAGCAGTTCTTC
V gene: TRBV2; CDR3 length: 13; clone size: -; J gene: TRBJ1-1; D gene: -; CDR3 protein: CASTKGKNTEAFF; CDR3 DNA: TGTGCCAGCACGAAGGGGAAGAACACTGAAGCTTTCTTT
V gene: TRBV4-3; CDR3 length: 20; clone size: few; J gene: TRBJ1-6; D gene: -; CDR3 protein: CASSQEGASRSSSYNSPLHF; CDR3 DNA: TGCGCCAGCAGCCAAGAAGGGGCAAGCAGGTCGAGCTCCTATAATTCACCCCTCCACTTT
V gene: TRBV18; CDR3 length: 14; clone size: -; J gene: TRBJ2-7; D gene: -; CDR3 protein: CASSPRTATYEQYF; CDR3 DNA: TGTGCCAGCTCACCCCGGACAGCCACGTACGAGCAGTACTTC
V gene: TRBV14; CDR3 length: 13; clone size: -; J gene: TRBJ2-2; D gene: -; CDR3 protein: CASSQVGTGELFF; CDR3 DNA: TGTGCCAGCAGCCAAGTCGGGACCGGGGAGCTGTTTTTT
V gene: TRBV30; CDR3 length: 13; clone size: -; J gene: TRBJ1-3; D gene: -; CDR3 protein: CAWAKTMGNTIYF; CDR3 DNA: TGTGCCTGGGCAAAGACAATGGGAAACACCATATATTTT
V gene: TRBV30; CDR3 length: 13; clone size: -; J gene: TRBJ1-6; D gene: -; CDR3 protein: CAWSKGNNSPLHF; CDR3 DNA: TGTGCCTGGAGTAAGGGGAATAATTCACCCCTCCACTTT
V gene: TRBV14; CDR3 length: 16; clone size: -; J gene: TRBJ1-1; D gene: -; CDR3 protein: CASSPSQGRWNTEAFF; CDR3 DNA: TGTGCCAGCAGCCCCTCACAGGGAAGGTGGAACACTGAAGCTTTCTTT
V gene: TRBV28; CDR3 length: 15; clone size: few; J gene: TRBJ2-7; D gene: TRBD2; CDR3 protein: CASRFSGTSGYEQYF; CDR3 DNA: TGTGCCAGCAGGTTCTCCGGGACTAGCGGATACGAGCAGTACTTC
V gene: TRBV25-1; CDR3 length: 12; clone size: -; J gene: TRBJ1-6; D gene: -; CDR3 protein: CASSEGYGALHF; CDR3 DNA: TGTGCCAGCAGTGAGGGTTACGGAGCCCTCCACTTT
V gene: TRBV18; CDR3 length: 14; clone size: -; J gene: TRBJ2-7; D gene: -; CDR3 protein: CASSPPPDGGEQYF; CDR3 DNA: TGTGCCAGCTCACCCCCCCCCGACGGGGGCGAGCAGTACTTC
V gene: TRBV30; CDR3 length: 14; clone size: -; J gene: TRBJ1-2; D gene: TRBD1; CDR3 protein: CAWEDRGLSYGYTF; CDR3 DNA: TGTGCCTGGGAGGACAGGGGGCTTAGCTATGGCTACACCTTC
V gene: TRBV19; CDR3 length: 15; clone size: -; J gene: TRBJ2-7; D gene: TRBD1; CDR3 protein: CASSATGTGVYEQYF; CDR3 DNA: TGTGCCAGTAGCGCTACCGGGACAGGGGTCTACGAGCAGTACTTC
V gene: TRBV7-9; CDR3 length: 12; clone size: few; J gene: TRBJ1-2; D gene: -; CDR3 protein: CASSLGGTRDTF; CDR3 DNA: TGTGCCAGCAGCTTAGGGGGAACTAGAGACACCTTC
V gene: TRBV4-3; CDR3 length: 15; clone size: -; J gene: TRBJ1-3; D gene: -; CDR3 protein: CASSQGGSSGNTIYF; CDR3 DNA: TGCGCCAGCAGCCAAGGGGGCTCCTCTGGAAACACCATATATTTT